Detailed here is one TCR beta chain. The antigen this receptor binds is unknown. Qualities for individual bases were not recorded, and no much larger clone is one base off. The germline V gene encodes CDR1 SGHTA and CDR2 FQGNSA. After removal of 1 base from V and 2 bases from J, the junction retains 4 bases not matched to a gene. The CDR3 sequence holds 16 residues, the cysteine and valine included. Just the 48-base CDR3 DNA is kept, in frame starting at base 1. The entry originates in a study of STAT5B mutations in CD4+ large granular lymphocyte leukemia (dated by TCRdb to the early 2020s). The study in broad terms: Among the healthy controls, the CDR3 'QG' motif was associated with a particular HLA allele. TCRbeta repertoires of CD4+ T-cell large granular lymphocyte leukemia patients were compared with those of healthy blood donors. Flow cytometry on FACSCanto II or FACSVerse confirmed that purified fractions exceeded 95% purity among lymphocytes.

TCRbeta rearrangements were sequenced from genomic DNA using the immunoSEQ assay at survey resolution. The original pipeline was this. In the TCR sequencing data, the smallest productive clonotype frequency that could be detected was 2.59 x 10-5. Only productive TCRbeta rearrangements, meaning sequences that were complete and in-frame, were kept for the analyses. Sample clonality was computed as Simpson clonality in the immunoSEQ Analyzer version 3.0. Clones were grouped by frequency into very rare, small, medium, large (1-20%) or hyperexpanded (>20%) categories. Generation probabilities were estimated with OLGA 1.2.3, V-gene circos plots were made with VDJtools, specificities were looked up in VDJdb, and CDR3 motifs were identified with GLIPH. The immuneACCESS repertoire file appears here via TCRdb, limited to in-frame rearrangements. These files lack a portion of the clones; in checked studies, under half of the deficit traces to unresolved V genes, and the cause of the others is not known. V, J and clone size are those of that table, while D and trimming were read from the DNA. A total of tens of thousands of clones appear in this sample, more than 60% of them only once. 0.9% to 1.2% of the sample is taken by the ten largest.

The healthy controls were 35 or so blood donors, and the buffy coats of these donors were supplied by the Finnish Red Cross blood service. All TCR-sequenced material derived from peripheral blood: patient blood samples and healthy donor buffy coats. Peripheral blood mononuclear cells were isolated by Ficoll-Hypaque gradient centrifugation. For the healthy controls, CD4+ cells were obtained from buffy coats by magnetic purification. Genomic DNA was extracted with the Gentra Puregene Cell and Tissue kit and quantified on a Qubit 2.0 fluorometer. Broad study findings and their caveats: The data were not HLA-matched, and the relatively small sample size could explain the higher clonality seen in CD4+ compared with CD8+ T-LGLL. TRBV06-family usage was enriched among the top patient clones (8/27) compared with healthy controls (2/35). Greater clonality appeared to be present in CD4-sorted patient repertoires than in healthy CD4+ repertoires, and the difference was retained after the putative leukemic clones were removed. Main leukemic clonotypes were private to each patient, although approximately 25% of the main leukemic clonotypes were found at low frequency in the non-leukemic repertoires of other patients.

Sequenced sample: CD4+ T cells from blood buffy coats. The receptor chain draws on TRBV7-2 and TRBJ2-7, with TRBD2 identical over 11 junction bases. This TCR derives from a human donor in good health. The encoded CDR3 is CASSLEGTSGTYEQYV. The DNA is TGTGCCAGCAGCTTAGAGGGGACTAGCGGCACCTACGAGCAGTACGTC.